The 32 T cell receptor beta chains in this list originate from one sample, sequenced in a study of blood T cells in healthy people across ages (dated by TCRdb to between 2014 and 2017). The library was prepared using 5' RACE. The instrument given in TCRdb is Illumina HiSeq 2500. The second PCR ran for roughly 6 to 11 cycles and used a J-beta primer mix along with a sample-barcoded 5' primer. Clones were called with MiXCR by TCRdb after fastp trimmed the public reads at Q25, and only in-frame beta chains were retained. Entries are consolidated by CDR3 protein sequence, retaining the most common genes and DNA. The sample records approximately 850,000 distinct CDR3 sequences, 58% of which are singletons. The top ten constitute 20% to 25% of the sample. Specimen: blood. Receptors originate from a young man in good health.

In this sample, this clonotype turned up a few times. The rearrangement uses TRBV20-1 and TRBJ1-2; the D gene is possibly TRBD1 (5 bases). Germline V lookup: CDR1 DFQATT, CDR2 SNEGSKA (reference sequence). The V end was cut by 5 bases, the J end by 3 bases, with 13 bases between. This CDR3 has 13 residues. CDR3 amino acids: CSAAGSLDYGYTF. The CDR3 nucleotides are TGCAGTGCTGCAGGGAGTTTAGACTATGGCTACACCTTC.

The chain joins TRBV5-1 to TRBJ2-1; D not certain. The CDR3 runs to 13 residues. V gave up 2 bases and J gave up 7 bases, with 10 bases separating them. Germline loops: CDR1 SGHRS, CDR2 YFSETQ. The CDR3: CASSFAVGNEQFF. The CDR3 nucleotides read TGCGCCAGCAGCTTTGCAGTGGGGAATGAGCAGTTCTTC.

The chain uses TRBV10-3 and TRBJ2-2; D not certain. Germline-derived CDR1 and CDR2 are ENHRY and SYGVKD. V was cut by 7 bases and J by 6 bases, with 15 bases left in between. The CDR3 is made up of 14 amino acids. The CDR3 DNA reads TGTGCCATCACCCCAGAAGCTCAGGCCGGGGAGCTGTTTTTT. This sequence encodes CAITPEAQAGELFF.

The chain uses TRBV12-5 and TRBJ2-1, with 9 bases lining up with TRBD2. Looked up from germline, CDR1 is LGHNT and CDR2 is FRNRAP. V trimming: 5 bases; J trimming: 8 bases; junction bases outside the gene matches: 7. This CDR3 region has 14 residues. The CDR3 DNA sequence: TGTGCTAGTGGTATAGCGGGGGATGTCGATGAGCAGTTCTTC. As protein: CASGIAGDVDEQFF.

The V call is TRBV2, the J call TRBJ2-1; 10 bases fit TRBD2. Trimming removed 11 bases from V and 0 bases from J; junction bases left unmatched: 13. Germline V gives CDR1 SNHLY, CDR2 FYNNEI. The CDR3 is 17 amino acids. The CDR3 loop reads CARTETSGPSSYNEQFF. Here the CDR3 DNA reads TGTGCCCGGACCGAGACTAGCGGGCCGAGCTCCTACAATGAGCAGTTCTTC.

This clonotype has just one count. The genes are TRBV12-3 or TRBV12-4 and TRBJ2-5; D is possibly TRBD1 (5 bases). The ends were cut back, 9 bases at V and 4 bases at J, with 15 bases in the middle. The CDR3 runs 13 residues. The CDR3 DNA follows: TGTGCCAGTGGGGCGACAGTTGTAGAGACCCAGTACTTC. It translates to CASGATVVETQYF.

This clonotype was seen more than once but under ten times. The CDR3 DNA reads as TGTGCCAGCAGCCAGAGGACGGGGGAAGCTTTCTTT. Amino acid sequence: CASSQRTGEAFF. The J gene is TRBJ1-1, the V gene TRBV3-1; D gene uncertain. V shed 3 bases and J shed 8 bases, with 10 bases lying between them. CDR3 size: 12 residues. CDR1 is LGHDT, CDR2 YNNKEL, per germline (reference sequence).

This chain connects TRBV3-1 to TRBJ1-2; tentative D call: TRBD1 (5 bases). Germline V CDR1 and CDR2: LGHDT, YNNKEL (reference sequence). The CDR3 length is 12 residues. With 3 bases removed from V and 10 bases from J, the gap between germline ends came to 12 bases. The DNA of the CDR3 is TGTGCCAGCAGCCAGTCTACAGGATACTACACCTTC. Its translation: CASSQSTGYYTF.

This chain joins TRBV6-2 or TRBV6-3 and TRBJ2-7; D tentatively fits TRBD1 or TRBD2 (5 bases each). Germline assignment: CDR1 MNHEY and CDR2 SVGEGT. Trimming left V 2 bases short and J 2 bases short, with 10 bases between. This CDR3 contains 14 residues. CDR3 sequence reads: CASSYGDVPYEQYF. The CDR3 nucleotides read TGTGCCAGCAGTTACGGGGACGTTCCCTACGAGCAGTACTTC.

V usage is TRBV6-2 or TRBV6-3 and J usage is TRBJ2-7; D not resolved. From germline, CDR1 is MNHEY and CDR2 SVGEGT. This CDR3 has 12 residues. V dropped 7 bases and J dropped 6 bases, with 13 bases sitting between them. The CDR3 sequence is CASNMDAAEQYF. The CDR3 bases are TGTGCCAGCAACATGGACGCGGCCGAGCAGTACTTC.

The chain links TRBV29-1 to TRBJ2-4; a weak D match, TRBD2 (5 bases). Germline V lookup: CDR1 SQVTM, CDR2 ANQGSEA. Trimming cost V 6 bases and J 4 bases, with 10 bases left between them. The CDR3 has 12 amino acids. In DNA, the CDR3 is TGCAGCGTCAGGACTCCGAAAAACATTCAGTACTTC. It is translated as CSVRTPKNIQYF.

This clonotype was observed a few times. The chain has TRBV4-2 and TRBJ2-5; no clear D. Germline-derived CDR1 and CDR2 are LGHNA and YNFKEQ. The V end lost 0 bases, the J end lost 11 bases, and 13 bases lay between the germline ends. The length of the CDR3 is 13 residues. The CDR3: CASSQDRSREQYF. As DNA, the CDR3 is TGTGCCAGCAGCCAAGATCGAAGCCGAGAGCAGTACTTC.

The CDR3 loop reads CASYSGAGWTDTQYF. The CDR3 DNA follows: TGCGCCAGCTACTCTGGGGCGGGTTGGACAGATACGCAGTATTTT. The chain has TRBV5-1 and TRBJ2-3; D might be TRBD1 or TRBD2, each matching 5 bases. V gave up 7 bases and J gave up 3 bases, with 18 bases separating them. This CDR3 is built from 15 residues. Germline CDR1 is SGHRS and CDR2 is YFSETQ.

The rearrangement joins TRBV20-1 to TRBJ1-1; D is ambiguous. Germline CDR1 reads DFQATT; CDR2 reads SNEGSKA (reference sequence). With 5 bases removed from V and 8 bases from J, the gap between germline ends came to 15 bases. This CDR3 contains 12 residues. The CDR3 bases are TGCAGTGCTCCCTCCGACGGAGAGGAAGCTTTCTTT. Its translation is CSAPSDGEEAFF.

This clonotype was observed a few times. The rearrangement joins TRBV20-1 to TRBJ2-1; 13 bases are a match to TRBD2. Trimming cost V 6 bases and J 8 bases; bases outside gene matches: 13. CDR3 size: 16 residues. Germline V gives CDR1 DFQATT, CDR2 SNEGSKA (reference sequence). The CDR3 DNA follows: TGCAGTGCGCAGAGTCGAACTAGCGGGGGGGAGGATGAGCAGTTCTTC. Translating gives CSAQSRTSGGEDEQFF.

The rearrangement uses TRBV9 and TRBJ1-2; D remains ambiguous. The CDR3 is 13 residues long. V shed 0 bases and J shed 7 bases, with 10 bases lying between them. CDR1 and CDR2 (germline): SGDLS, YYNGEE. The CDR3 here is CASSVDSGPGYTF. The CDR3 bases are TGTGCCAGCAGCGTAGATTCGGGTCCTGGCTACACCTTC.

The gene calls are TRBV6-1 and TRBJ2-5, with D perhaps matching TRBD1 (7 bases). Between the trimmed V and J ends, which lost 7 bases and 5 bases, there was a span of 14 bases. The CDR3 totals 13 residues. Germline V gene sequence: CDR1 MNHNS, CDR2 SASEGT. The CDR3 DNA sequence: TGTGCCAGCACCGAGCAGGGGGGCGAGACCCAGTACTTC. It is translated as CASTEQGGETQYF.

This sequence joins TRBV20-1 and TRBJ2-5, with a weak D call TRBD2 (5 bases). The CDR3 has 14 residues. Deletions cut 0 bases from V and 4 bases from J, with 12 bases between. Germline V gives CDR1 DFQATT, CDR2 SNEGSKA (reference sequence). CDR3 sequence (DNA): TGCAGTGCTAGAGATCCCAGGAGCGGAGAGACCCAGTACTTC. It codes for CSARDPRSGETQYF.

The rearrangement links TRBV20-1 to TRBJ2-5; a weak D match, TRBD2 (5 bases). CDR1 and CDR2 (germline): DFQATT, SNEGSKA (reference sequence). V was shortened by 0 bases and J by 4 bases, with 12 bases between the two germline ends. The CDR3 covers 14 residues. CDR3 bases: TGCAGTGCTAGAGAAGCGAGGGCAGGAGAGACCCAGTACTTC. It codes for CSAREARAGETQYF.

The CDR3 sequence: CASSGYRYSNEQFF. The CDR3 nucleotides read TGTGCCAGCAGTGGCTACAGGTACTCCAATGAGCAGTTCTTC. The gene calls are TRBV6-6 and TRBJ2-1, with D tentatively TRBD1 (5 bases). In germline, CDR1 is MNHNY, CDR2 SVGAGI (reference sequence). This CDR3 spans 14 amino acids. V was trimmed by 5 bases and J by 6 bases, leaving 14 bases between them.

The chain combines TRBV7-2 with TRBJ2-1; D is ambiguous. The CDR3 runs to 15 residues. Looked up from germline, CDR1 is SGHTA and CDR2 is FQGNSA. V was cut by 4 bases and J by 1 base, with 11 bases left in between. The chain's CDR3 is CASSYSQPSYNEQFF. CDR3 DNA: TGTGCCAGCAGCTACAGTCAACCATCCTACAATGAGCAGTTCTTC.

This chain joins TRBV7-9 and TRBJ1-2; unclear D gene. The V gene lost 5 bases and the J gene lost 0 bases, with 16 bases spanning the gap. Germline loops: CDR1 SEHNR, CDR2 FQNEAQ (reference sequence). The CDR3 has 16 residues. This CDR3 is CASSQGIPGANYGYTF. Written as DNA, the CDR3 is TGTGCCAGCAGCCAAGGGATCCCCGGGGCTAACTATGGCTACACCTTC.

As regards this clonotype: A read error may account for a junction end that differs from germline. V and J are TRBV4-3 and TRBJ2-4, with D unresolved. This CDR3 spans 13 amino acids. Germline V gene data show CDR1 as LGHNA and CDR2 as YSLEER. The chain's CDR3 is CAISQELGIEQYF. Written as DNA, the CDR3 is TGCGCCATCAGCCAAGAATTGGGGATTGAGCAGTACTTC.

This chain joins TRBV20-1 and TRBJ1-2; possibly TRBD1 for D (6 bases). V gave up 1 base and J gave up 6 bases, with 9 bases separating them. Per germline, CDR1 DFQATT and CDR2 SNEGSKA (reference sequence). CDR3 size: 12 residues. CDR3 in amino acids: CSARGGGDGYTF. In nucleotides, the CDR3 is TGCAGTGCTAGAGGGGGGGGCGATGGCTACACCTTC.

The sample holds a few counts of this clonotype. The chain combines TRBV7-2 with TRBJ2-1, with TRBD2 matching over 9 bases. Trimming took 1 base from V and 8 from J; bases not matched to a gene: 6. The CDR3 is made up of 15 amino acids. Germline CDR1 and CDR2: SGHTA and FQGNSA. Here the CDR3 DNA reads TGTGCCAGCAGCTTAGTCCGGGCGGGGGGGCATGAGCAGTTCTTC. It yields the protein CASSLVRAGGHEQFF. The variable domain in full, completed from reference TRBV7-2 and TRBJ2-1, reads GAGVSQSPSNKVTEKGKDVELRCDPISGHTALYWYRQSLGQGLEFLIYFQGNSAPDKSGLPSDRFSAERTGGSVSTLTIQRTQQEDSAVYLCASSLVRAGGHEQFFGPGTRLTVL.

The V gene is TRBV28, the J gene TRBJ2-1; a possible D gene is TRBD1 (6 bases). The CDR3 has 14 amino acids. CDR1 and CDR2 from the germline V gene are MDHEN and SYDVKM. V lost 7 bases, J lost 9 bases, and 19 bases lay in between. CDR3 residues: CASIKGPQGSEQFF. DNA of the CDR3: TGTGCCAGCATAAAGGGACCTCAGGGGAGTGAGCAGTTCTTC.

This sequence joins TRBV7-9 and TRBJ1-6; D is unresolved. The CDR3 is 16 residues long. The V gene's germline CDR1 is SEHNR and CDR2 FQNEAQ (reference sequence). V was shortened by 1 base and J by 4 bases, with 11 bases between the two germline ends. The CDR3 sequence: CASSLVRSKYNSPLHF. CDR3 in DNA: TGTGCCAGCAGCTTAGTCAGGTCTAAATATAATTCACCCCTCCACTTT. Full variable domain (outside the CDR3, taken from reference TRBV7-9 and TRBJ1-6): DTGVSQNPRHKITKRGQNVTFRCDPISEHNRLYWYRQTLGQGPEFLTYFQNEAQLEKSRLLSDRFSAERPKGSFSTLEIQRTEQGDSAMYLCASSLVRSKYNSPLHFGNGTRLTVT.

A single count supports this clonotype. The chain carries TRBV20-1 and TRBJ2-3; 7 nucleotides line up with TRBD2. The CDR3 sequence is 14 residues long. CDR1 is DFQATT and CDR2 is SNEGSKA in the germline V gene (reference sequence). Unmatched junction bases numbered 5, after V lost 0 bases and J lost 5 bases. CDR3 coding DNA: TGCAGTGCTAGAGACACGGGAGGACTAGATACGCAGTATTTT. Encoded protein: CSARDTGGLDTQYF.

This clonotype was seen a few times. V and J are TRBV29-1 and TRBJ2-2; unclear D gene. V was shortened by 4 bases and J by 0 bases, with 9 bases between the two germline ends. Per the germline V gene, CDR1 is SQVTM and CDR2 is ANQGSEA. This CDR3 has 14 residues. This CDR3 reads CSVAPAANTGELFF. CDR3 DNA sequence: TGCAGCGTTGCCCCGGCCGCGAACACCGGGGAGCTGTTTTTT.

CDR3 region: CASSHLGQTETQYF. The CDR3 DNA reads TGTGCCAGCAGCCACCTGGGACAGACGGAGACCCAGTACTTC. The chain is built from TRBV28 and TRBJ2-7, with TRBD1 matching 7 bases. The J call may be wrong; the DNA end is better matched by TRBJ2-5. The CDR3 covers 14 residues. Germline V gives CDR1 MDHEN, CDR2 SYDVKM.

In the case of this clonotype: A much bigger clone sits one base away, suggesting this may be a read error. This chain connects TRBV28 to TRBJ2-5; D may be TRBD1 (5 bases). Germline V gives CDR1 MDHEN, CDR2 SYDVKM. The CDR3 totals 14 residues. Written as DNA, the CDR3 is TGTGCCATCAGTGACCAGGGTAAAGGAGAGACCCAGTACTTC. Residues: CAISDQGKGETQYF.

The gene calls are TRBV28 and TRBJ1-2; D not certain. CDR3 length: 12 amino acids. Trimming stripped 5 bases from V and 4 bases from J, with 8 bases between. In germline, CDR1 is MDHEN, CDR2 SYDVKM. CDR3 sequence: CASSIGSYGYTF. CDR3 in DNA: TGTGCCAGCAGTATCGGCTCCTATGGCTACACCTTC.